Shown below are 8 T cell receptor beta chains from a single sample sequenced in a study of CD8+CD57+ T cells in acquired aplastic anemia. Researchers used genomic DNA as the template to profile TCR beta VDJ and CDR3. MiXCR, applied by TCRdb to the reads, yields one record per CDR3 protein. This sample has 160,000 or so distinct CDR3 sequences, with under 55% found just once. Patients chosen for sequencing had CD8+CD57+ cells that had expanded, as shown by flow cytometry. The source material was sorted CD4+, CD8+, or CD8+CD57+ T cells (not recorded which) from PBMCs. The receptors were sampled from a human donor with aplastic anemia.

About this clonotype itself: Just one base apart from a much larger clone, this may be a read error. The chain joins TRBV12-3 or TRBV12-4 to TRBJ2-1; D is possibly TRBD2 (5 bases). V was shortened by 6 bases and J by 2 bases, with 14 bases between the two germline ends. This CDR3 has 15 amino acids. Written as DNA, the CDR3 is TGTGCCAGCAGCCTGAGCGGAGACCCCTACAATGAGCAGTTCTTC. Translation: CASSLSGDPYNEQFF.

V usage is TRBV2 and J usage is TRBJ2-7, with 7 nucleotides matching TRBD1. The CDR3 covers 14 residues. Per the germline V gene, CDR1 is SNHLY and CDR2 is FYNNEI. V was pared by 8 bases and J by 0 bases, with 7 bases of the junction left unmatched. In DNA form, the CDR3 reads TGTGCCAGCCAGCGACAGGGAAGCTCCTACGAGCAGTACTTC. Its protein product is CASQRQGSSYEQYF.

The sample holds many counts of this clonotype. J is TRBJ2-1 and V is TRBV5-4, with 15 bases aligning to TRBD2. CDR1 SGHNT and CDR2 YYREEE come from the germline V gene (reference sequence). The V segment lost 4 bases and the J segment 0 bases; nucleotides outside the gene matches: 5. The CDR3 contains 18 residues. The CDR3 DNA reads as TGTGCCAGCAGCGTGGGACTAGCGGGAGGCTACTCCTACAATGAGCAGTTCTTC. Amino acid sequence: CASSVGLAGGYSYNEQFF. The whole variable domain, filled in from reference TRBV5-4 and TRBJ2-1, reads ETGVTQSPTHLIKTRGQQVTLRCSSQSGHNTVSWYQQALGQGPQFIFQYYREEENGRGNFPPRFSGLQFPNYSSELNVNALELDDSALYLCASSVGLAGGYSYNEQFFGPGTRLTVL.

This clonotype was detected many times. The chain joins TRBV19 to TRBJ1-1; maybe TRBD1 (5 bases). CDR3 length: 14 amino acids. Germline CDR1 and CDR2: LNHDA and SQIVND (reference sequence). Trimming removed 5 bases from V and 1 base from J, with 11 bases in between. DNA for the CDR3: TGTGCCAGTAGTTTTGGGGCCCGGAACACTGAAGCTTTCTTT. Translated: CASSFGARNTEAFF.

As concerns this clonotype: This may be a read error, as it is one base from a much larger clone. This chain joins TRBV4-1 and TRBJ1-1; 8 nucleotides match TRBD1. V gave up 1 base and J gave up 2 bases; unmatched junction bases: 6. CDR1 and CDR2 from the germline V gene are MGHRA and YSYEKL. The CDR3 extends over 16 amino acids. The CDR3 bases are TGCGCCAGCAGCCAAGTGCGGGGACAGGCAAACACTGAAGCTTTCTTT. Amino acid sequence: CASSQVRGQANTEAFF.

The chain's CDR3 is CSARGDRGTSPLHF. The CDR3 DNA reads TGCAGTGCTAGGGGGGACAGGGGTACTTCACCCCTCCACTTT. The chain combines TRBV20-1 with TRBJ1-6; the match to TRBD1 covers 10 bases. Germline loops: CDR1 DFQATT, CDR2 SNEGSKA (reference sequence). V gave up 3 bases and J gave up 9 bases; unmatched junction bases: 5. This CDR3 contains 14 residues.

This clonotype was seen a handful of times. CDR3 sequence: CASSSDSSGGASEQFF. CDR3 sequence (DNA): TGCGCCAGCAGCTCGGATTCTAGCGGGGGGGCAAGTGAGCAGTTCTTC. This chain joins TRBV5-1 and TRBJ2-1; 12 bases fit TRBD2. J was trimmed by 9 bases and V by 3 bases; bases with no gene match: 10. CDR1 and CDR2 (germline): SGHRS, YFSETQ. This CDR3 has 16 amino acids. Using reference TRBV5-1 and TRBJ2-1 for the parts outside the CDR3, the full variable domain is KAGVTQTPRYLIKTRGQQVTLSCSPISGHRSVSWYQQTPGQGLQFLFEYFSETQRNKGNFPGRFSGRQFSNSRSEMNVSTLELGDSALYLCASSSDSSGGASEQFFGPGTRLTVL.

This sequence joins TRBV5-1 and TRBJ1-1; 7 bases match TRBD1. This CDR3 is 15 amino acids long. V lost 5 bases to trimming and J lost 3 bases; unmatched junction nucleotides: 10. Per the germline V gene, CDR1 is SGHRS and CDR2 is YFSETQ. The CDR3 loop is CASRPLTGSDTEAFF. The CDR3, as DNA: TGCGCCAGCAGACCCTTGACAGGGAGCGACACTGAAGCTTTCTTT.